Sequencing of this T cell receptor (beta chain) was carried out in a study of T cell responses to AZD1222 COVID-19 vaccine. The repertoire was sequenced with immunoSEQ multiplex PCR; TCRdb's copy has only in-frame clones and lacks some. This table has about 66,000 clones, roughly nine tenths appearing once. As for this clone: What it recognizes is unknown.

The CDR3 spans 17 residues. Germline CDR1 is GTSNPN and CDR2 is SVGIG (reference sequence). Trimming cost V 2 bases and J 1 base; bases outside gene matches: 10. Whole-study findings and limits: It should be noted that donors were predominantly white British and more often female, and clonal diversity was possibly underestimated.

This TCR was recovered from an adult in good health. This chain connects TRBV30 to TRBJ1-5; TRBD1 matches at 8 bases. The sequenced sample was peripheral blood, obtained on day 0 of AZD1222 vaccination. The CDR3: CAWSRPLQGASNQPQHF. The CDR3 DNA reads TGTGCCTGGAGTAGACCACTCCAGGGGGCGAGCAATCAGCCCCAGCATTTT. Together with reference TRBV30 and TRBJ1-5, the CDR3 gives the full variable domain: SQTIHQWPATLVQPVGSPLSLECTVEGTSNPNLYWYRQAAGRGLQLLFYSVGIGQISSEVPQNLSASRPQDRQFILSSKKLLLSDSGFYLCAWSRPLQGASNQPQHFGDGTRLSIL.